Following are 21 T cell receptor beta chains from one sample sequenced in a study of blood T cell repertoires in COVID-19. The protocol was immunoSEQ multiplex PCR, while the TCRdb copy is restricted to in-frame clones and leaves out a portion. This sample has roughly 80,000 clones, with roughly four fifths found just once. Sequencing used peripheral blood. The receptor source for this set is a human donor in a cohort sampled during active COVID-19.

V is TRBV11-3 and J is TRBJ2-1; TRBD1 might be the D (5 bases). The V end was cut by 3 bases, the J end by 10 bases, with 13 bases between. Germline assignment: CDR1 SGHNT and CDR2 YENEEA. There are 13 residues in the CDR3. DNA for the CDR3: TGTGCCAGCAGCTTGGGGCCAACCAGAGAGCAGTTCTTC. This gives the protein CASSLGPTREQFF.

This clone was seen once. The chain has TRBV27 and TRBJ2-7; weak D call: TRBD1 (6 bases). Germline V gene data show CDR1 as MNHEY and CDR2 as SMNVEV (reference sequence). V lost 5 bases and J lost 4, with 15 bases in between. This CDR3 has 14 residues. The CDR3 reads CASSTHLQGYEQYF. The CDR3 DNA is TGTGCCAGCAGTACTCACCTACAGGGTTACGAGCAGTACTTC.

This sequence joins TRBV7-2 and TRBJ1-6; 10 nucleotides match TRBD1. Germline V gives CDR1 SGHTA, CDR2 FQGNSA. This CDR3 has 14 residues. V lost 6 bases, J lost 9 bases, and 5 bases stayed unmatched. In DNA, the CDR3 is TGTGCCAGCAGATGGGACAGGGGAGGTTCACCCCTCCACTTT. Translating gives CASRWDRGGSPLHF.

This chain's CDR3 is CASSLRGSSGANVLTF. CDR3 coding DNA: TGTGCCAGCAGCTTAAGGGGATCCTCTGGGGCCAACGTCCTGACTTTC. The chain has TRBV11-2 and TRBJ2-6; possibly TRBD1 for D (5 bases). V lost 2 bases to trimming and J lost 0 bases, with 8 bases between them. The CDR3 is made up of 16 amino acids. Germline CDR1 and CDR2: SGHAT and FQNNGV.

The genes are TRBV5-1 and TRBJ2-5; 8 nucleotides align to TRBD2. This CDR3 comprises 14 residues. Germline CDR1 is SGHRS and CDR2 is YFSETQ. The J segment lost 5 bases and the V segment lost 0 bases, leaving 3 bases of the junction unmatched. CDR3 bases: TGCGCCAGCAGCTTGGCGGGGGGGACGGAGACCCAGTACTTC. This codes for CASSLAGGTETQYF.

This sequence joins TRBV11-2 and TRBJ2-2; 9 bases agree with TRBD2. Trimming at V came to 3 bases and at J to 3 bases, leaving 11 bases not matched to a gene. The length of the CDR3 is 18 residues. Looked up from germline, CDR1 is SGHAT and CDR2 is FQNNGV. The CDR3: CASSFPAGGAADTGELFF. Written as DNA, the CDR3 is TGTGCCAGCAGCTTCCCGGCGGGGGGGGCGGCGGACACCGGGGAGCTGTTTTTT.

The CDR3 DNA sequence: TGTGCCAGCAGCTTAAATAAACTTGCCGGGGGGCTCGGAGAGACCCAGTACTTC. The encoded protein is CASSLNKLAGGLGETQYF. This chain uses TRBV7-9 with TRBJ2-5, with D tentatively TRBD2 (7 bases). V lost 2 bases, J lost 4 bases, and 23 bases lay in between. CDR3 length: 18 residues. Germline-derived CDR1 and CDR2 are SEHNR and FQNEAQ (reference sequence).

The CDR3 spells CASSRVRTGNTGELFF. The CDR3 region has the DNA TGTGCCAGTAGTAGAGTGAGGACAGGGAACACCGGGGAGCTGTTTTTT. The chain uses TRBV19 and TRBJ2-2; 7 nucleotides agree with TRBD1. Germline V gene sequence: CDR1 LNHDA, CDR2 SQIVND (reference sequence). The J segment lost 1 base and the V segment lost 4 bases, leaving 6 bases of the junction unmatched. The CDR3 sequence is 16 residues long.

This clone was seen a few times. The CDR3 nucleotides are TGTGCCCTAGCCGGGACAGGGGCGGCCGAGCAGTACTTC. Protein sequence: CALAGTGAAEQYF. The gene calls are TRBV10-3 and TRBJ2-7; TRBD1 agrees at 10 bases. The CDR3 covers 13 residues. The V gene's germline CDR1 is ENHRY and CDR2 SYGVKD. V gave up 11 bases and J gave up 6 bases; unmatched junction bases: 10.

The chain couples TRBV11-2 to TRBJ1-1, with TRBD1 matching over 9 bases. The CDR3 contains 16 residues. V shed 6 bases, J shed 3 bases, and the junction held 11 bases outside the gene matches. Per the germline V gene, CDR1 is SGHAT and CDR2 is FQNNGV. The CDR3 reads CASRSTGGRADTEAFF. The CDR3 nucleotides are TGTGCCAGCAGAAGTACAGGGGGCCGAGCGGACACTGAAGCTTTCTTT.

CDR3 DNA: TGTGCCAGCAGCAACGGGGGGGCCATGTACGAGCAGTACTTC. It translates to CASSNGGAMYEQYF. V and J are TRBV28 and TRBJ2-7, with TRBD2 identical over 8 bases. CDR1 and CDR2 (germline): MDHEN, SYDVKM. The J segment lost 4 bases and the V segment lost 6 bases, leaving 8 bases of the junction unmatched. The CDR3 consists of 14 residues.

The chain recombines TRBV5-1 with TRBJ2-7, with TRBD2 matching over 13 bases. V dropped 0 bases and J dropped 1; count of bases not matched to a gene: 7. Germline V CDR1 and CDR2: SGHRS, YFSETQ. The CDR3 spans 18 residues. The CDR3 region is CASSLARGLAGQSYEQYF. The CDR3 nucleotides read TGCGCCAGCAGCTTGGCAAGGGGACTAGCGGGGCAATCCTACGAGCAGTACTTC. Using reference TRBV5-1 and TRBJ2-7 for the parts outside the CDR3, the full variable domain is KAGVTQTPRYLIKTRGQQVTLSCSPISGHRSVSWYQQTPGQGLQFLFEYFSETQRNKGNFPGRFSGRQFSNSRSEMNVSTLELGDSALYLCASSLARGLAGQSYEQYFGPGTRLTVT.

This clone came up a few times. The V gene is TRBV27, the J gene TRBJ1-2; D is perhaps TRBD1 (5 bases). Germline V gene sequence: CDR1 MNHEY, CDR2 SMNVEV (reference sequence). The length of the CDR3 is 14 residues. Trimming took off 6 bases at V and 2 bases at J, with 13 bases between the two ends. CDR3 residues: CASSRLRGNYGYTF. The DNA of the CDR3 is TGTGCCAGCAGCCGACTACGGGGGAACTATGGCTACACCTTC.

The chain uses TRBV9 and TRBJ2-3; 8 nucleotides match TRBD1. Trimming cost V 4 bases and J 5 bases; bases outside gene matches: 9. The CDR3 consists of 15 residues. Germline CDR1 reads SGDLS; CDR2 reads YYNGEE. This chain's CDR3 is CASSPRTGFGDTQYF. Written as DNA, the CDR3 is TGTGCCAGCAGCCCCAGGACAGGGTTTGGAGATACGCAGTATTTT.

CDR3 protein: CASSRQLANEKLFF. CDR3 nucleotide sequence: TGTGCCAGCAGTCGACAGTTGGCTAATGAAAAACTGTTTTTT. The chain has TRBV27 and TRBJ1-4, with a tentative D call TRBD1 (5 bases). This CDR3 comprises 14 residues. Germline V gene lookup returns CDR1 MNHEY and CDR2 SMNVEV (reference sequence). The ends were cut back, 5 bases at V and 3 bases at J, with 10 bases in the middle.

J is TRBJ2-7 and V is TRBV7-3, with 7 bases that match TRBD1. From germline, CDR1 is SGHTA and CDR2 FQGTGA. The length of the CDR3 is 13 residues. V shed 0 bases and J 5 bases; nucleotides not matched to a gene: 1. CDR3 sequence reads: CASSLTGGNEQYF. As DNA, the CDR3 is TGTGCCAGCAGCTTAACAGGGGGCAACGAGCAGTACTTC.

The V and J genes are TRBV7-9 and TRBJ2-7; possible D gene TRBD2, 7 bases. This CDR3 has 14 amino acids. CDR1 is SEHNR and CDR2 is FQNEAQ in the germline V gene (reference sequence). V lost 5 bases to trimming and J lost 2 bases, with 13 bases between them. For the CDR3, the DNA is TGTGCCAGCAGCCCCGGGGGGCCGACCTACGAGCAGTACTTC. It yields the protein CASSPGGPTYEQYF.

The CDR3, as DNA: TGTGCCAGCAGCTTAGTGACTAGCGGTCGAATTGGGGGGACCCAGTACTTC. Translating it yields CASSLVTSGRIGGTQYF. This sequence joins TRBV11-2 and TRBJ2-5; 9 nucleotides match TRBD2. Germline loops: CDR1 SGHAT, CDR2 FQNNGV. Unmatched junction bases numbered 13, after V lost 1 base and J lost 7 bases. This CDR3 has 17 residues.

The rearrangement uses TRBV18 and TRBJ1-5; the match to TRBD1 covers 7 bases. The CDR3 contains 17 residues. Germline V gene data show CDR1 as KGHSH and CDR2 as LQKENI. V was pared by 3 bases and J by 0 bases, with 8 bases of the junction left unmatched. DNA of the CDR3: TGTGCCAGCTCACCTACGCTACAGGGGATTAGCAATCAGCCCCAGCATTTT. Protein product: CASSPTLQGISNQPQHF.

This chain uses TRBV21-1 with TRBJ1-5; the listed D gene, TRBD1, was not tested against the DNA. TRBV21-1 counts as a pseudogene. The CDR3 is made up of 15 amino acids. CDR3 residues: CASTPGSPSNQPQHF. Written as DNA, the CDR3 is TGTGCCAGCACTCCAGGTTCCCCTAGCAATCAGCCCCAGCATTTT.

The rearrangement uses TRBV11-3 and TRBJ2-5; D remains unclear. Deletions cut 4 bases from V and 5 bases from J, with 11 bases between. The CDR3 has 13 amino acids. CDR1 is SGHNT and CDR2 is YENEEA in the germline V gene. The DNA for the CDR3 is TGTGCCAGCAGCTGGATGATCGGGGAGACCCAGTACTTC. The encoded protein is CASSWMIGETQYF.